A single sample is the source of the 19 T cell receptor beta chains below, sequenced in a study of post-analysis software for immune sequencing data. Whole-study findings and limits: When patients were compared with controls, 5 or 6 TRBV segments were more frequent, TRBV5-6, TRBV5-1 and TRBV20-1 among them.

The antigens for these receptors are not known. Researchers reported that TCR beta cDNA libraries carried unique molecular identifiers. TCRdb fed the PCR reads into MiXCR, producing one record per CDR3 protein. This table has around 200,000 distinct CDR3 sequences, 29% appearing once. Material for sequencing was blood. The receptors derive from a girl under 18 with multiple sclerosis.

The sample holds a few counts of this clonotype. The chain combines TRBV7-3 with TRBJ2-7; D gene unclear. The J call is doubtful: the DNA matches TRBJ2-5 better. Germline V CDR1 and CDR2: SGHTA, FQGTGA. This CDR3 region has 14 residues. The CDR3 here is CASSLTALGGTQYF. The CDR3 coding sequence is TGTGCCAGCAGCTTAACGGCCCTCGGCGGGACCCAGTACTTC.

Regarding this clonotype: Just one base apart from a much larger clone, this may be a read error. The V gene is TRBV28, the J gene TRBJ2-4, with D possibly TRBD2 on 5 matching bases. The CDR3 is 17 amino acids. Germline V gene lookup returns CDR1 MDHEN and CDR2 SYDVKM. The CDR3 loop is CASSFWNVFLAKDIQYF. The CDR3 DNA is TGTGCCAGCAGTTTTTGGAACGTTTTCCTAGCCAAAGACATTCAGTACTTC.

This clonotype occurred many times. The chain recombines TRBV29-1 with TRBJ2-4; D is tentatively TRBD1 or TRBD2 (5 bases each). Germline CDR1 reads SQVTM; CDR2 reads ANQGSEA. This CDR3 comprises 13 residues. Trimming shortened V by 4 bases and J by 8 bases, and 15 bases separated the two germline ends. The DNA of the CDR3 is TGCAGCGTTGGGCCCCGGGGCCTCGACATTCAGTACTTC. Its protein is CSVGPRGLDIQYF. Variable domain in full (rest from reference TRBV29-1 and TRBJ2-4): SAVISQKPSRDICQRGTSLTIQCQVDSQVTMMFWYRQQPGQSLTLIATANQGSEATYESGFVIDKFPISRPNLTFSTLTVSNMSPEDSSIYLCSVGPRGLDIQYFGAGTRLSVL.

The rearrangement links TRBV11-2 to TRBJ2-1, with 7 bases that match TRBD1. CDR3 length: 16 residues. Germline V gene data show CDR1 as SGHAT and CDR2 as FQNNGV. V lost 0 bases to trimming and J lost 5 bases; unmatched junction nucleotides: 7. The CDR3 nucleotides read TGTGCCAGCAGCTTAGAGCCGAGGGGGCTGGACAATGAGCAGTTCTTC. This translates into CASSLEPRGLDNEQFF. Full variable domain (missing parts from reference TRBV11-2 and TRBJ2-1): EAGVAQSPRYKIIEKRQSVAFWCNPISGHATLYWYQQILGQGPKLLIQFQNNGVVDDSQLPKDRFSAERLKGVDSTLKIQPAKLEDSAVYLCASSLEPRGLDNEQFFGPGTRLTVL.

The J gene is TRBJ1-2, the V gene TRBV6-1, with a possible D match to TRBD1 (6 bases). The CDR3 has 16 residues. V dropped 7 bases and J dropped 5 bases, with 23 bases sitting between them. From germline, CDR1 is MNHNS and CDR2 SASEGT. The CDR3: CASNRLEQPTGYGYTF. In nucleotides, the CDR3 is TGTGCCAGCAACAGACTGGAGCAGCCCACAGGGTATGGCTACACCTTC.

CDR3 sequence reads: CASSQAPNEAFF. The DNA of the CDR3 is TGTGCCAGCAGCCAAGCCCCCAATGAAGCTTTCTTT. The chain has TRBV28 and TRBJ1-1; D unresolved. Trimming left V 6 bases short and J 7 bases short, with 12 bases between. The CDR3 runs 12 residues. CDR1 is MDHEN and CDR2 is SYDVKM in the germline V gene.

This clonotype was seen once. The chain uses TRBV5-1 and TRBJ2-5, with 9 bases fitting TRBD2. CDR3 size: 16 residues. The V gene's germline CDR1 is SGHRS and CDR2 YFSETQ. Unmatched junction bases numbered 11, after V lost 4 bases and J lost 4 bases. The CDR3 reads CASSPRLRTSVETQYF. Written as DNA, the CDR3 is TGCGCCAGCAGCCCTAGACTGAGGACTAGCGTAGAGACCCAGTACTTC. Full variable domain (missing parts from reference TRBV5-1 and TRBJ2-5): KAGVTQTPRYLIKTRGQQVTLSCSPISGHRSVSWYQQTPGQGLQFLFEYFSETQRNKGNFPGRFSGRQFSNSRSEMNVSTLELGDSALYLCASSPRLRTSVETQYFGPGTRLLVL.

This clonotype was recorded a few times. This chain uses TRBV12-5 with TRBJ2-3; 7 positions match TRBD2. CDR3 length: 13 amino acids. V was pared by 6 bases and J by 6 bases, with 6 bases of the junction left unmatched. Germline lookup yields CDR1 LGHNT and CDR2 FRNRAP. The CDR3 is CASGTSGADTQYF. The CDR3 DNA is TGTGCTAGTGGCACCAGCGGGGCGGATACGCAGTATTTT.

V and J are TRBV29-1 and TRBJ2-5; D gene uncertain. The CDR3 contains 11 residues. V lost 5 bases and J lost 4, with 8 bases in between. Looked up from germline, CDR1 is SQVTM and CDR2 is ANQGSEA. CDR3 sequence reads: CSVTHPETQYF. CDR3 in DNA: TGCAGCGTTACCCACCCAGAGACCCAGTACTTC.

This clonotype was recorded at least ten times. The rearrangement uses TRBV28 and TRBJ2-1; 7 bases align to TRBD1. With 6 bases clipped from V and 8 bases from J, the junction kept 7 bases outside the gene matches. Germline CDR1 MDHEN, CDR2 SYDVKM. There are 13 residues in the CDR3. The CDR3 protein is CASRKTGEYEQFF. The CDR3, as DNA: TGTGCCAGCAGAAAAACAGGGGAATATGAGCAGTTCTTC.

This clonotype was detected only a few times. This rearrangement joins TRBV20-1 to TRBJ1-5; D ambiguous. Germline V gives CDR1 DFQATT, CDR2 SNEGSKA (reference sequence). This CDR3 has 13 residues. Trimming pared 7 bases from V and 0 bases from J, leaving 10 bases between. The DNA for the CDR3 is TGCAGTGGGAGTTGGTATAGCAATCAGCCCCAGCATTTT. Translated: CSGSWYSNQPQHF.

This clonotype was seen a few times. The chain carries TRBV20-1 and TRBJ1-4; D unresolved. Germline loops: CDR1 DFQATT, CDR2 SNEGSKA (reference sequence). The CDR3 length is 14 residues. Trimming stripped 2 bases from V and 5 bases from J, with 12 bases between. The CDR3 here is CSARSPHNNEKLFF. CDR3 coding DNA: TGCAGTGCTAGAAGCCCCCACAACAATGAAAAACTGTTTTTT.

This clonotype was observed many times. The chain recombines TRBV7-9 with TRBJ2-3, with D maybe TRBD1 (6 bases). Trimming removed 3 bases at V and 6 bases at J, with 10 bases between. CDR1 and CDR2 (germline): SEHNR, FQNEAQ (reference sequence). The CDR3 length is 13 residues. The CDR3 loop is CASSFTDRDTQYF. CDR3 nucleotides: TGTGCCAGCAGCTTCACCGACAGGGATACGCAGTATTTT.

This clonotype was observed at least ten times. The chain recombines TRBV7-2 with TRBJ2-7, with D hard to call. The CDR3 is 13 residues long. Between the trimmed V and J ends, which lost 4 bases and 7 bases, there was a span of 14 bases. Germline V gene sequence: CDR1 SGHTA, CDR2 FQGNSA. CDR3 coding DNA: TGTGCCAGCAGCTCCGGACCGGCTCGGGAGCAGTACTTC. This sequence encodes CASSSGPAREQYF.

In this sample, this clonotype turned up many times. This rearrangement joins TRBV12-3 or TRBV12-4 to TRBJ1-2; perhaps TRBD1 as D (6 bases). The ends were cut back, 3 bases at V and 4 bases at J, with 12 bases in the middle. The length of the CDR3 is 14 residues. CDR3 protein: CASSLGAHSYGYTF. CDR3 sequence (DNA): TGTGCCAGCAGTTTGGGGGCCCACAGCTATGGCTACACCTTC.

The chain has TRBV20-1 and TRBJ1-5, with 12 bases that match TRBD1. The germline V gene has CDR1 DFQATT and CDR2 SNEGSKA (reference sequence). Trimming took 5 bases from V and 6 from J; bases not matched to a gene: 8. The CDR3 covers 15 residues. CDR3: CSAPAGTGGGQPQHF. For the CDR3, the DNA is TGCAGTGCTCCGGCCGGGACAGGGGGCGGTCAGCCCCAGCATTTT.

Regarding this clonotype: A much larger clone is a single base away; this may be a read error. The V and J genes are TRBV15 and TRBJ2-7, with a weak D call TRBD2 (6 bases). The CDR3 contains 16 residues. Germline lookup yields CDR1 LNHNV and CDR2 YYDKDF (reference sequence). In DNA form, the CDR3 reads TGTGTCACCAGCAGAGGGACTTCGGGGAGTATCGACGAGCAGTACTTC. Encoded protein: CVTSRGTSGSIDEQYF.

This clonotype occurred a few times. The V and J genes are TRBV5-1 and TRBJ2-7; D is possibly TRBD1 (7 bases). Germline V CDR1 and CDR2: SGHRS, YFSETQ. Trimming took 2 bases from V and 3 from J, leaving 12 bases between them. There are 14 residues in the CDR3. In DNA form, the CDR3 reads TGCGCCAGCAGCTTCGGGGGACAGTTCTACGAGCAGTACTTC. This translates into CASSFGGQFYEQYF.

At least ten counts were recorded for this clonotype. This rearrangement joins TRBV7-3 to TRBJ2-4; D is perhaps TRBD2 (5 bases). Trimming removed 3 bases at V and 8 bases at J, with 14 bases between. Germline-derived CDR1 and CDR2 are SGHTA and FQGTGA. CDR3 size: 14 residues. This CDR3 reads CASSFSGSRDIQYF. The CDR3 DNA reads TGTGCCAGCAGCTTTTCGGGATCGAGGGACATTCAGTACTTC.